Listed below are T cell receptor beta chains from one sample, sequenced in a study of T cell repertoires in cytomegalovirus infection. TCRdb analysed the reads with MiXCR anew, one entry per CDR3 protein. The data hold around 430,000 distinct CDR3 sequences, with about 42% observed a single time. Their target antigens are unknown. This material consisted of cultured PBMCs, taken from culture after CMV antigen stimulation. These receptor sequences come from a human donor in good health (CMV status not recorded). Some clones in this sample may be carry-over from other donors' samples. Both conserved end residues are part of each CDR3. D genes are given only for firm matches. A clone size is listed for some rows: how often the clone was seen (once, few, many), or a class if it is expanded.

TGTGCCAGCAGGACCGCTGGCGGAGCTAACTATGGCTACACCTTC | CASRTAGGANYGYTF | NA | TRBV27 | NA | TRBJ1-2
TGCAGCGTAATACAGTTGAACACTGAAGCTTTCTTT | CSVIQLNTEAFF | NA | TRBV29-1 | NA | TRBJ1-1
TGTGCCAGCAGCCCCCAGACAGGGGCTGTAGAAAAACTGTTTTTT | CASSPQTGAVEKLFF | few | TRBV7-9 | TRBD1 | TRBJ1-4
TGCAGCGTTGACAGTGGAGGACGCTACACCTTC | CSVDSGGRYTF | NA | TRBV29-1 | NA | TRBJ1-2
TGCAGTGCTAGAGACCCCTTAGAAGGACAAAACATTCAGTACTTC | CSARDPLEGQNIQYF | NA | TRBV20-1 | NA | TRBJ2-4
TGTGCCAGCAGTTACTTTGCGGTAACATCCTACGAGCAGTACTTC | CASSYFAVTSYEQYF | NA | TRBV6-6 | NA | TRBJ2-7
TGCAGTGCCCACGGAAGACTAGCGGGAGTTGGCGAGCAGTACTTC | CSAHGRLAGVGEQYF | NA | TRBV20-1 | TRBD2 | TRBJ2-7
TGCGCCAGCAGCCAAGATCTACTCAAGAACACCGGGGAGCTGTTTTTT | CASSQDLLKNTGELFF | NA | TRBV4-3 | NA | TRBJ2-2
TGTGCCAGCACCCGGGGGGATACGCAGTATTTT | CASTRGDTQYF | many | TRBV6-2/TRBV6-3 | NA | TRBJ2-3
TGTGCCAGCAGTGAGAAGCGGGGGGCTGATACGCAGTATTTT | CASSEKRGADTQYF | NA | TRBV6-1 | TRBD2 | TRBJ2-3
TGCAGTGCTAGAGATAGGCGGGGGGGCCACCCCGAGCAGTACTTC | CSARDRRGGHPEQYF | NA | TRBV20-1 | TRBD2 | TRBJ2-7
TGTGCCAGCAGCTTCCTCGGGACTAGCGGGAGGACCGGGGAGCTGTTTTTT | CASSFLGTSGRTGELFF | few | TRBV7-9 | TRBD2 | TRBJ2-2
TGTGCCACTCAGAGGGGCTCGGACACCGGGGAGCTGTTTTTT | CATQRGSDTGELFF | NA | TRBV27 | NA | TRBJ2-2
TGCGCCAGCAGCTTGGACCTCGAGCAGTACTTC | CASSLDLEQYF | NA | TRBV5-1 | NA | TRBJ2-7
TGCGCCAGCAGCCCGGACCAAAACACAGATACGCAGTATTTT | CASSPDQNTDTQYF | NA | TRBV4-1 | NA | TRBJ2-3
TGTGCCAGCAGCCACTCGGGGCAGCGAACGTACGAGCAGTACTTC | CASSHSGQRTYEQYF | NA | TRBV4-2 | NA | TRBJ2-7
TGTGCCAGCAGCCCTCCGGGCCTGGCTCTGTTTTTT | CASSPPGLALFF | NA | TRBV7-9 | NA | TRBJ2-2